This passage covers 28 T cell receptor beta chains from one sample sequenced in a study of blood T cell repertoires in COVID-19. Data came from immunoSEQ multiplex PCR; TCRdb stores just in-frame clones and leaves some out. Found here are 190,000 or so clones, 81% of them singletons; the top ten hold 12%. Sequenced input: peripheral blood. The receptors derive from a woman over 75 with COVID-19, enrolled during active disease.

The rearrangement joins TRBV28 to TRBJ1-2; D not certain. The germline V gene encodes CDR1 MDHEN and CDR2 SYDVKM. V gave up 7 bases and J gave up 8 bases, with 23 bases separating them. The CDR3 runs to 15 residues. The chain's CDR3 is CASTPSVPLYEGYTF. CDR3 coding DNA: TGTGCCAGCACCCCATCGGTCCCCCTGTACGAGGGCTACACCTTC.

The V gene is TRBV18, the J gene TRBJ1-1, with D perhaps TRBD1 (5 bases). V lost 2 bases to trimming and J lost 5 bases, with 12 bases between them. The CDR3 sequence is 14 residues long. Germline V gene data show CDR1 as KGHSH and CDR2 as LQKENI. The CDR3 reads CASSPAPGRTEAFF. For the CDR3, the DNA is TGTGCCAGCTCACCAGCGCCAGGGAGGACTGAAGCTTTCTTT.

The V gene is TRBV7-2, the J gene TRBJ2-7, with 8 bases that match TRBD2. V was clipped by 5 bases and J by 2 bases; unmatched bases: 5. Germline V gives CDR1 SGHTA, CDR2 FQGNSA. The CDR3 is made up of 14 amino acids. CDR3 nucleotide sequence: TGTGCCAGCAGCCCCGGCGGGGGGCCCTACGAGCAGTACTTC. This encodes CASSPGGGPYEQYF.

The chain is built from TRBV14 and TRBJ2-6; TRBD1 is a possible D gene (6 bases). Between the trimmed V and J ends, which lost 5 bases and 2 bases, there was a span of 16 bases. This CDR3 spans 17 amino acids. The V gene's germline CDR1 is SGHDN and CDR2 FVKESK. CDR3 nucleotides: TGTGCCAGCAGCTACCGGGACACCTCCCCTGGGGCCAACGTCCTGACTTTC. Its protein product is CASSYRDTSPGANVLTF.

The count of this clone is one. This chain uses TRBV6-6 with TRBJ1-5; D is unresolved. V was clipped by 6 bases and J by 8 bases, with 23 bases between them. This CDR3 has 16 residues. Germline CDR1 MNHNY, CDR2 SVGAGI (reference sequence). The CDR3 sequence is CASRQRLLGRFEPQHF. For the CDR3, the DNA is TGTGCCAGCAGACAAAGGCTTCTCGGGAGGTTCGAGCCCCAGCATTTT.

This chain uses TRBV12-3 or TRBV12-4 with TRBJ1-3, with D uncertain. This CDR3 region has 12 residues. V lost 5 bases to trimming and J lost 6 bases, with 8 bases between them. DNA for the CDR3: TGTGCCAGCAGTGGCTTCGTAAACACCATATATTTT. It yields the protein CASSGFVNTIYF.

This clone was observed a single time. The chain carries TRBV6-1 and TRBJ1-4; perhaps TRBD1 as D (5 bases). Trimming took off 1 base at V and 8 bases at J, with 14 bases between the two ends. CDR1 and CDR2 (germline): MNHNS, SASEGT. The CDR3 has 15 residues. This CDR3 reads CASSEGKGSREKLFF. CDR3 nucleotides: TGTGCCAGCAGTGAAGGCAAGGGGTCCAGGGAAAAACTGTTTTTT.

With respect to this clone: A junction boundary mismatches the germline segment, possibly from a read error. The CDR3: CASNPGQGISFHF. The CDR3, as DNA: TGTGCCAGCAATCCGGGACAGGGTATTAGCTTCCACTTC. This chain connects TRBV6-5 to TRBJ1-2; 9 nucleotides align to TRBD1. Per the germline V gene, CDR1 is MNHEY and CDR2 is SVGAGI. This CDR3 is built from 13 residues.

The chain employs TRBV9 and TRBJ2-2, with TRBD2 matching over 7 bases. The V segment lost 1 base and the J segment 1 base; nucleotides outside the gene matches: 4. From germline, CDR1 is SGDLS and CDR2 YYNGEE. The CDR3 is 16 amino acids. For the CDR3, the DNA is TGTGCCAGCAGCGTATTGGGGGGGATGAACACCGGGGAGCTGTTTTTT. Amino acids: CASSVLGGMNTGELFF.

V gene TRBV19 combines with J gene TRBJ1-5; TRBD1 matches 7 bases. V gave up 1 base and J gave up 7 bases; unmatched junction bases: 1. The length of the CDR3 is 13 residues. Germline assignment: CDR1 LNHDA and CDR2 SQIVND (reference sequence). The CDR3 region is CASSIGGGQPQHF. The CDR3, as DNA: TGTGCCAGTAGTATAGGAGGGGGCCAGCCCCAGCATTTT.

This clone was seen once. The chain uses TRBV18 and TRBJ2-1, with TRBD1 identical over 8 bases. V trimming: 3 bases; J trimming: 10 bases; junction bases outside the gene matches: 26. The CDR3 runs 20 residues. Germline lookup yields CDR1 KGHSH and CDR2 LQKENI. CDR3 protein: CASSPYQRDRSLTLPQEQFF. CDR3 nucleotides: TGTGCCAGCTCACCTTACCAAAGGGACAGGTCCCTAACATTGCCCCAAGAGCAGTTCTTC. The full variable domain, with the rest looked up from reference TRBV18 and TRBJ2-1, is NAGVMQNPRHLVRRRGQEARLRCSPMKGHSHVYWYRQLPEEGLKFMVYLQKENIIDESGMPKERFSAEFPKEGPSILRIQQVVRGDSAAYFCASSPYQRDRSLTLPQEQFFGPGTRLTVL.

The V gene is TRBV18, the J gene TRBJ2-1, with D maybe TRBD2 (6 bases). Between the trimmed V and J ends, which lost 2 bases and 1 base, there was a span of 12 bases. CDR1 KGHSH and CDR2 LQKENI come from the germline V gene. This CDR3 has 16 amino acids. As DNA, the CDR3 is TGTGCCAGCTCACCAGATGGGGGGAGTTCCTACAATGAGCAGTTCTTC. It codes for CASSPDGGSSYNEQFF.

This clone was observed once. This sequence joins TRBV6-6 and TRBJ1-2; 11 nucleotides match TRBD1. The CDR3 loop spans 12 amino acids. V gave up 4 bases and J gave up 11 bases; unmatched junction bases: 3. Germline lookup yields CDR1 MNHNY and CDR2 SVGAGI (reference sequence). The CDR3 DNA sequence: TGTGCCAGCAGTTCCGGGGACAGGGGGTACACCTTC. It translates to CASSSGDRGYTF.

This rearrangement joins TRBV5-4 to TRBJ2-1; 12 nucleotides agree with TRBD2. Per germline, CDR1 SGHNT and CDR2 YYREEE (reference sequence). The CDR3 extends over 17 amino acids. Trimming removed 4 bases from V and 0 bases from J; junction bases left unmatched: 5. CDR3 bases: TGTGCCAGCAGCATACGACTAGCGGGAGTCTCCTACAATGAGCAGTTCTTC. Translation gives CASSIRLAGVSYNEQFF.

The chain recombines TRBV27 with TRBJ2-3; possible D gene TRBD1, 6 bases. Germline V gives CDR1 MNHEY, CDR2 SMNVEV (reference sequence). CDR3 size: 14 residues. V was shortened by 4 bases and J by 4 bases, with 12 bases between the two germline ends. CDR3 sequence reads: CASSSWGQSDTQYF. The DNA of the CDR3 is TGTGCCAGCAGTTCATGGGGGCAATCAGATACGCAGTATTTT.

This clone appeared once. The rearrangement links TRBV7-2 to TRBJ2-4, with 12 bases that match TRBD2. Trimming at V came to 5 bases and at J to 11 bases, leaving 10 bases not matched to a gene. The V gene's germline CDR1 is SGHTA and CDR2 FQGNSA. This CDR3 is built from 15 residues. Written as DNA, the CDR3 is TGTGCCAGCAGCGCGAGACTAGCGGGGGACGTCGTTCAGTACTTC. Translated, it gives CASSARLAGDVVQYF.

The chain combines TRBV19 with TRBJ2-3; tentatively, D is TRBD2 (5 bases). The CDR3 runs 14 residues. Between the trimmed V and J ends, which lost 2 bases and 6 bases, there was a span of 12 bases. Per germline, CDR1 LNHDA and CDR2 SQIVND (reference sequence). The CDR3 DNA follows: TGTGCCAGTAGTATACGTGGGAGTGGGGATACGCAGTATTTT. It yields the protein CASSIRGSGDTQYF.

The sample holds one count of this clone. The chain joins TRBV19 to TRBJ1-5, with TRBD1 identical over 9 bases. The CDR3 is 16 amino acids. The V gene's germline CDR1 is LNHDA and CDR2 SQIVND (reference sequence). V dropped 5 bases and J dropped 2; count of bases not matched to a gene: 7. The CDR3 is CASSVTGGQGNQPQHF. Written as DNA, the CDR3 is TGTGCCAGTAGTGTCACAGGGGGCCAGGGCAATCAGCCCCAGCATTTT.

This clone was found once. The chain is built from TRBV6-2 or TRBV6-3 and TRBJ2-7; 7 positions agree with TRBD2. The CDR3 contains 15 residues. The germline gives CDR1 MNHEY, CDR2 SVGEGT. V lost 5 bases to trimming and J lost 2 bases; unmatched junction nucleotides: 9. CDR3 sequence (DNA): TGTGCCAGCAGTCAGGGCGGGAGAGCAACCTACGAGCAGTACTTC. This encodes CASSQGGRATYEQYF.

The chain joins TRBV9 to TRBJ2-1, with 9 bases lining up with TRBD1. The germline V gene has CDR1 SGDLS and CDR2 YYNGEE. This CDR3 has 16 residues. The trim removed 4 bases at V and 4 bases at J, leaving 9 bases unmatched. The CDR3 bases are TGTGCCAGCAGCCTCACCGGGACAGGGCCTTACAATGAGCAGTTCTTC. Translated, it gives CASSLTGTGPYNEQFF.

V gene TRBV14 combines with J gene TRBJ2-3, with D maybe TRBD2 (5 bases). The CDR3 is made up of 13 amino acids. Germline-derived CDR1 and CDR2 are SGHDN and FVKESK. V was shortened by 1 base and J by 6 bases, with 8 bases between the two germline ends. CDR3 DNA: TGTGCCAGCAGCCAAGGAAGGACTGATACGCAGTATTTT. Amino acids: CASSQGRTDTQYF.

In this sample, this clone turned up many times. The rearrangement uses TRBV5-6 and TRBJ1-2; D is possibly TRBD1 (6 bases). This CDR3 comprises 12 residues. Germline V gives CDR1 SGHDT, CDR2 YYEEEE. V lost 0 bases and J lost 7, with 7 bases in between. The chain's CDR3 is CASSLGRGGYTF. The CDR3, as DNA: TGTGCCAGCAGCTTGGGCAGGGGTGGCTACACCTTC.

The chain has TRBV19 and TRBJ1-2; possibly TRBD1 for D (6 bases). Germline V gene lookup returns CDR1 LNHDA and CDR2 SQIVND (reference sequence). Deletions cut 4 bases from V and 4 bases from J, with 10 bases between. This CDR3 comprises 13 residues. In DNA, the CDR3 is TGTGCCAGTAGTAGGGGGCGCGGCTATGGCTACACCTTC. Translating it yields CASSRGRGYGYTF.

The genes are TRBV6-5 and TRBJ1-1; D is uncertain. The CDR3 totals 12 residues. V was cut by 7 bases and J by 9 bases, with 15 bases left in between. CDR1 and CDR2 (germline): MNHEY, SVGAGI. CDR3 amino acids: CASTPARQKAFF. CDR3 nucleotide sequence: TGTGCCAGCACTCCCGCCAGGCAGAAAGCTTTCTTT.

V is TRBV5-1 and J is TRBJ2-7, with D perhaps matching TRBD1 (6 bases). The length of the CDR3 is 16 residues. The ends were cut back, 4 bases at V and 0 bases at J, with 17 bases in the middle. Germline-derived CDR1 and CDR2 are SGHRS and YFSETQ. The CDR3 spells CASSPKRDRSSYEQYF. The CDR3 DNA reads as TGCGCCAGCAGCCCCAAGAGAGACAGGAGCTCCTACGAGCAGTACTTC.

The chain has TRBV4-1 and TRBJ2-3; 14 positions agree with TRBD2. V lost 4 bases to trimming and J lost 2 bases; unmatched junction nucleotides: 11. The CDR3 has 19 residues. The germline V gene encodes CDR1 MGHRA and CDR2 YSYEKL. The chain's CDR3 is CASSPSGLAGDSATDTQYF. The CDR3 DNA follows: TGCGCCAGCAGCCCCTCGGGACTAGCGGGGGACTCGGCCACAGATACGCAGTATTTT.

V gene TRBV2 combines with J gene TRBJ2-5; 10 bases are shared with TRBD1. V gave up 8 bases and J gave up 5 bases; unmatched junction bases: 8. This CDR3 is built from 14 residues. Per germline, CDR1 SNHLY and CDR2 FYNNEI. The CDR3: CASGDRGLGETQYF. The CDR3 nucleotides read TGTGCCAGCGGAGACAGGGGGCTGGGGGAGACCCAGTACTTC.

The chain links TRBV3-1 (or the pseudogene TRBV3-2) to TRBJ2-5, with D maybe TRBD2 (7 bases). Germline V CDR1 and CDR2: LGHDT, YNNKEL (reference sequence). The CDR3 extends over 14 amino acids. V dropped 3 bases and J dropped 4 bases, with 12 bases sitting between them. The DNA of the CDR3 is TGTGCCAGCAGCCATGGGGGGGCGGGAGAGACCCAGTACTTC. It is translated as CASSHGGAGETQYF.